The 20 T cell receptor beta chains below were found in one sample sequenced in a study of cytomegalovirus exposure and HLA in healthy donors (dated by TCRdb to the late 2010s). Library creation used the immunoSEQ multiplex PCR assay. For the multiplex PCR, a mixture combining 60 forward primers for TCR Vbeta segments and 13 reverse primers for TCR Jbeta segments was used. TCRdb limited this immuneACCESS table to in-frame rearrangements with V and J called. A share of clones is missing; checked studies link under half to unresolved V genes, and the rest is unexplained. This sample's table contains some 130,000 clones. The ten largest make up approximately 1.7% of the sample. What was sequenced was PBMCs. All receptors derive from a woman aged 35 to 49 in good health and CMV-seropositive.

This chain connects TRBV27 to TRBJ2-7; TRBD2 might be the D (6 bases). The germline V gene has CDR1 MNHEY and CDR2 SMNVEV (reference sequence). There are 14 residues in the CDR3. Trimming stripped 6 bases from V and 2 bases from J, with 14 bases between. CDR3: CASSSSVGPYEQYF. The CDR3 DNA sequence: TGTGCCAGCAGCTCTAGCGTTGGGCCCTACGAGCAGTACTTC.

The chain carries TRBV11-2 and TRBJ1-2; tentative D call: TRBD1 (5 bases). CDR1 is SGHAT, CDR2 FQNNGV, per germline. The V end was cut by 3 bases, the J end by 4 bases, with 21 bases between. This CDR3 is 17 amino acids long. The CDR3 bases are TGTGCCAGCAGCTTCCGCGGGACTGACGACATCGGCTATGGCTACACCTTC. It codes for CASSFRGTDDIGYGYTF. The whole variable domain, filled in from reference TRBV11-2 and TRBJ1-2, reads EAGVAQSPRYKIIEKRQSVAFWCNPISGHATLYWYQQILGQGPKLLIQFQNNGVVDDSQLPKDRFSAERLKGVDSTLKIQPAKLEDSAVYLCASSFRGTDDIGYGYTFGSGTRLTVV.

This chain joins TRBV5-1 and TRBJ1-1; D call uncertain. The V and J ends lost 0 bases and 0 bases respectively, with 12 bases between them. CDR3 length: 16 amino acids. Germline CDR1 SGHRS, CDR2 YFSETQ. The CDR3 DNA follows: TGCGCCAGCAGCTTGGGTCCGCGGGCAGTGAACACTGAAGCTTTCTTT. The encoded protein is CASSLGPRAVNTEAFF.

This chain uses TRBV18 with TRBJ1-5, with a possible D match to TRBD1 (5 bases). CDR3 length: 15 amino acids. Germline loops: CDR1 KGHSH, CDR2 LQKENI. Trimming stripped 2 bases from V and 3 bases from J, with 11 bases between. The CDR3 spells CASSPMAGLNQPQHF. In DNA form, the CDR3 reads TGTGCCAGCTCACCAATGGCAGGGCTCAATCAGCCCCAGCATTTT.

This chain uses TRBV11-2 with TRBJ2-3; D is perhaps TRBD2 (6 bases). This CDR3 has 13 amino acids. The germline V and J ends were trimmed by 0 bases and 7 bases, with 8 bases remaining between them. Germline CDR1 reads SGHAT; CDR2 reads FQNNGV. CDR3 region: CASSLDGGNTQYF. The CDR3 DNA reads TGTGCCAGCAGCTTAGACGGGGGAAATACGCAGTATTTT.

J is TRBJ2-7 and V is TRBV5-1, with D possibly being TRBD2 (5 bases). V was shortened by 5 bases and J by 2 bases, with 14 bases between the two germline ends. Germline CDR1 and CDR2: SGHRS and YFSETQ. CDR3 size: 14 residues. The CDR3 reads CASRIGPGAYEQYF. The CDR3 DNA sequence: TGCGCCAGCAGGATAGGGCCCGGGGCCTACGAGCAGTACTTC.

This chain joins TRBV5-1 and TRBJ2-7; 8 bases fit TRBD1. The V segment lost 4 bases and the J segment 5 bases; nucleotides outside the gene matches: 8. The CDR3 is 14 amino acids. Germline CDR1 is SGHRS and CDR2 is YFSETQ. This CDR3 reads CASSPRQGRNEQYF. In DNA, the CDR3 is TGCGCCAGCAGCCCCCGACAGGGGAGAAACGAGCAGTACTTC.

The chain links TRBV16 to TRBJ2-2; D may be TRBD2 (5 bases). Per germline, CDR1 KGHSY and CDR2 FQNENV. Trimming removed 0 bases from V and 7 bases from J, with 12 bases in between. The length of the CDR3 is 15 residues. DNA for the CDR3: TGTGCCAGCAGCCAATCCTCCGGGGATCACGGGGAGCTGTTTTTT. This translates into CASSQSSGDHGELFF.

The V gene is TRBV7-9, the J gene TRBJ2-5; TRBD1 aligns across 9 bases. The J call is doubtful: the DNA matches TRBJ2-7 better. CDR3 length: 14 amino acids. The germline gives CDR1 SEHNR, CDR2 FQNEAQ (reference sequence). The CDR3 is CASSGTGRPYEQYF. CDR3 bases: TGTGCCAGCAGCGGGACAGGGAGACCCTACGAGCAGTACTTC.

The chain has TRBV5-1 and TRBJ1-2; tentatively, D is TRBD1 (6 bases). Trimming shortened V by 5 bases and J by 8 bases, and 10 bases separated the two germline ends. CDR1 SGHRS and CDR2 YFSETQ come from the germline V gene. The CDR3 loop spans 11 amino acids. The CDR3 protein is CASRTGKGYTF. The CDR3 nucleotides are TGCGCCAGCAGAACAGGGAAAGGCTACACCTTC.

This sequence joins TRBV18 and TRBJ2-1; 8 bases are shared with TRBD1. CDR3 length: 15 residues. Per germline, CDR1 KGHSH and CDR2 LQKENI. The J segment lost 0 bases and the V segment lost 4 bases, leaving 2 bases of the junction unmatched. CDR3 nucleotides: TGTGCCAGCTCACTGGACAGGGACTCCTACAATGAGCAGTTCTTC. Amino acids: CASSLDRDSYNEQFF.

The rearrangement joins TRBV6-6 to TRBJ1-4, with D uncertain. The CDR3 covers 15 residues. Germline CDR1 reads MNHNY; CDR2 reads SVGAGI (reference sequence). V lost 10 bases to trimming and J lost 7 bases, with 22 bases between them. The CDR3 nucleotides read TGTGCCACCAACGACCGGACTTCTGGAGGTGAAAAACTGTTTTTT. Translated, it gives CATNDRTSGGEKLFF.

This chain connects TRBV6-1 to TRBJ2-7, with 15 bases that match TRBD2. Trimming removed 1 base from V and 6 bases from J; junction bases left unmatched: 16. Germline loops: CDR1 MNHNS, CDR2 SASEGT. The CDR3 has 20 residues. CDR3: CASSEEGEPGLAGGEAEQYF. CDR3 coding DNA: TGTGCCAGCAGTGAAGAAGGGGAACCGGGACTAGCGGGAGGTGAGGCCGAGCAGTACTTC.

V and J are TRBV5-1 and TRBJ2-7; unclear D gene. Germline V CDR1 and CDR2: SGHRS, YFSETQ. Trimming pared 0 bases from V and 5 bases from J, leaving 12 bases between. The CDR3 runs to 14 residues. CDR3 sequence: CASSLASPEDEQYF. CDR3 bases: TGCGCCAGCAGCTTGGCTTCACCCGAGGACGAGCAGTACTTC. The whole variable domain, filled in from reference TRBV5-1 and TRBJ2-7, reads KAGVTQTPRYLIKTRGQQVTLSCSPISGHRSVSWYQQTPGQGLQFLFEYFSETQRNKGNFPGRFSGRQFSNSRSEMNVSTLELGDSALYLCASSLASPEDEQYFGPGTRLTVT.

The chain carries TRBV7-2 and TRBJ1-2, with 8 bases aligning to TRBD1. This CDR3 is built from 17 residues. From germline, CDR1 is SGHTA and CDR2 FQGNSA. The V segment lost 5 bases and the J segment 6 bases; nucleotides outside the gene matches: 17. CDR3 in DNA: TGTGCCAGCAGCCCATTCAGGGGGCGTATAATGAAGGATGGCTACACCTTC. Its protein product is CASSPFRGRIMKDGYTF.

The rearrangement joins TRBV4-1 to TRBJ2-7; the D is unclear. CDR1 is MGHRA and CDR2 is YSYEKL in the germline V gene. CDR3 length: 14 amino acids. V lost 2 bases to trimming and J lost 3 bases, with 11 bases between them. CDR3 residues: CASSQRSPNYEQYF. Written as DNA, the CDR3 is TGCGCCAGCAGCCAAAGGAGCCCCAACTACGAGCAGTACTTC.

V is TRBV6-6 and J is TRBJ1-2, with TRBD1 matching 10 bases. The V segment lost 6 bases and the J segment 7 bases; nucleotides outside the gene matches: 5. Germline CDR1 is MNHNY and CDR2 is SVGAGI (reference sequence). This CDR3 spans 13 amino acids. CDR3 in amino acids: CASSFGQGVGYTF. As DNA, the CDR3 is TGTGCCAGCAGCTTCGGACAGGGGGTTGGCTACACCTTC.

The V and J genes are TRBV5-1 and TRBJ1-5; maybe TRBD1 (5 bases). The CDR3 is made up of 14 amino acids. Trimming pared 1 base from V and 6 bases from J, leaving 11 bases between. Germline lookup yields CDR1 SGHRS and CDR2 YFSETQ. CDR3 in amino acids: CASSLSQGGQPQHF. The CDR3 DNA is TGCGCCAGCAGCTTGAGCCAGGGAGGTCAGCCCCAGCATTTT.

The rearrangement links TRBV19 to TRBJ1-3; tentatively, D is TRBD1 (5 bases). Germline CDR1 is LNHDA and CDR2 is SQIVND (reference sequence). This CDR3 region has 14 residues. The V end was cut by 4 bases, the J end by 1 base, with 8 bases between. CDR3 residues: CASSSGGSGNTIYF. CDR3 bases: TGTGCCAGTAGTAGCGGGGGATCTGGAAACACCATATATTTT.

V gene TRBV5-4 combines with J gene TRBJ2-5; D is unresolved. V was cut by 4 bases and J by 3 bases, with 13 bases left in between. The CDR3 is 14 amino acids. Per the germline V gene, CDR1 is SGHNT and CDR2 is YYREEE (reference sequence). The CDR3 sequence: CASSILKEKETQYF. DNA of the CDR3: TGTGCCAGCAGCATACTCAAAGAGAAAGAGACCCAGTACTTC.